This TCR beta chain was sequenced for a study of radiotherapy plus CTLA-4 blockade in lung cancer. Trimming stripped 8 bases from V and 5 bases from J, with 15 bases between. Germline loops: CDR1 SQVTM, CDR2 ANQGSEA. There are 12 residues in the CDR3. In the case of this clone: The antigen is unknown.

Regarding the study as a whole: There was expansion of tumor-derived TCR clones in blood after radiotherapy plus ipilimumab.

Sequencing used immunoSEQ multiplex PCR; TCRdb keeps in-frame clones, though not all of them. The repertoire has around 70,000 clones, around 90% of them found once; the top ten carry around two fifths. Receiving focal radiation plus CTLA-4 blockade with ipilimumab were patients who had chemo-refractory metastatic non-small-cell lung cancer. Sample: peripheral blood, taken from a patient treated with radiotherapy plus ipilimumab. The sequence derives from a human donor with non-small cell lung cancer that progressed on radiotherapy plus ipilimumab. This chain uses TRBV29-1 with TRBJ2-5, with D perhaps being TRBD1 or TRBD2 (7 bases each). CDR3: CSTVRGGETQYF. For the CDR3, the DNA is TGCAGCACGGTCAGGGGGGGGGAGACCCAGTACTTC.